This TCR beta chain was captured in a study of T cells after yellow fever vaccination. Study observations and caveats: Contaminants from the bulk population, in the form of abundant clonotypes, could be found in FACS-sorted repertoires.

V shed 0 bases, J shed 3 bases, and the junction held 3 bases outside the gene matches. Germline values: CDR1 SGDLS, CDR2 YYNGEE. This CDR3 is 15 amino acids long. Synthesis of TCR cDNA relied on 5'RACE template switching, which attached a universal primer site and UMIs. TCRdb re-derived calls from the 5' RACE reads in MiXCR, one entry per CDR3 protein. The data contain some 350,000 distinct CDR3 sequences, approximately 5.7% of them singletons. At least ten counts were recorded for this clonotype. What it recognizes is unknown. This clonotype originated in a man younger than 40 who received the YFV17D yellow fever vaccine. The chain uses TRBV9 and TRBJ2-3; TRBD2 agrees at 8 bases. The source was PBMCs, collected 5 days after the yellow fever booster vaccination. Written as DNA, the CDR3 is TGTGCCAGCAGCGTAGGCGGGAGGACGACAGATACGCAGTATTTT. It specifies CASSVGGRTTDTQYF.